This T cell receptor beta chain is drawn from a study of precursors of human CD4 cytotoxic T cells. General study results and limits: This human observational design limits firm conclusions on precursor-effector directionality. Expanded effector clonotypes made up more of IL-7Rhigh TEMRA clonotypes than TEM or TCM clonotypes. Compared with TCM and TEM, TEMRA subsets showed lower diversity and more expanded clonotypes.

The bulk UMI libraries came from four sorted CD4+ memory subsets, including IL-7R-high and IL-7R-negative TEMRA. From the reads, TCRdb called clonotypes with MiXCR, one entry per CDR3 protein. The table records a few hundred distinct CDR3 sequences, under 20% of them present only once. V gave up 9 bases and J gave up 0 bases; unmatched junction bases: 17. This CDR3 has 18 amino acids. This clonotype is labeled large (0.1 to 1%). Its antigen is not known. The origin of this receptor is a human donor in good health. V gene TRBV12-3 or TRBV12-4 combines with J gene TRBJ2-4, with TRBD2 matching 7 bases. Sequencing was done on a sample of memory CD4+ T cells from blood (PBMCs). CDR3 amino acids: CASLTLAGASGAKNIQYF. The CDR3 nucleotides are TGTGCCAGTTTGACCCTGGCGGGAGCGAGCGGAGCCAAAAACATTCAGTACTTC.